Sequencing of this T cell receptor (beta chain) was carried out in a study of T cell responses to AZD1222 COVID-19 vaccine. Overall study context: Investigators merged groups given second doses at roughly 4 or roughly 12 weeks. The study's findings and limits: Most donors were white British, females outnumbered males, and clonal diversity was possibly underestimated. Without day 14 samples, only post-peak T cell repertoires were studied. Spike-specific TCR breadth and depth were elevated following two AZD1222 doses.

The trim removed 7 bases at V and 4 bases at J, leaving 7 bases unmatched. There are 14 residues in the CDR3. CDR1 and CDR2 (germline): SNHLY, FYNNEI. TCRdb's table, derived via immunoSEQ multiplex PCR, lists solely in-frame clones and lacks some. The sample lists around 150,000 clones, roughly 90% occurring once. Regarding this clone: Its antigen is unidentified.

The specimen comprised peripheral blood, sampled on day 0 of AZD1222 vaccination. The genes are TRBV2 and TRBJ1-2; the match to TRBD1 covers 9 bases. The receptor's source is an adult in good health. CDR3 in DNA: TGTGCCAGCAAGGGGACAGGGACGGGCTATGGCTACACCTTC. Amino acids: CASKGTGTGYGYTF.